This T cell receptor beta chain was sequenced in a study of blood T cell repertoires in COVID-19. This clone was seen only a few times. Germline V gene sequence: CDR1 ENHRY, CDR2 SYGVKD. V lost 8 bases and J lost 5, with 13 bases in between. The CDR3 totals 13 residues. The protocol was immunoSEQ multiplex PCR, while the TCRdb copy is restricted to in-frame clones and leaves out a portion. The profile shows about 400,000 clones, roughly 91% of them singletons. The sequence was collected from a woman in her thirties who had recovered from COVID-19. The sequenced material came from PBMCs or T cells enriched from blood (not recorded which). The rearrangement joins TRBV10-3 to TRBJ1-3; D ambiguous. The CDR3 here is CAIEPQARNTIYF. The CDR3 nucleotides are TGTGCCATCGAACCGCAGGCCCGAAACACCATATATTTT.